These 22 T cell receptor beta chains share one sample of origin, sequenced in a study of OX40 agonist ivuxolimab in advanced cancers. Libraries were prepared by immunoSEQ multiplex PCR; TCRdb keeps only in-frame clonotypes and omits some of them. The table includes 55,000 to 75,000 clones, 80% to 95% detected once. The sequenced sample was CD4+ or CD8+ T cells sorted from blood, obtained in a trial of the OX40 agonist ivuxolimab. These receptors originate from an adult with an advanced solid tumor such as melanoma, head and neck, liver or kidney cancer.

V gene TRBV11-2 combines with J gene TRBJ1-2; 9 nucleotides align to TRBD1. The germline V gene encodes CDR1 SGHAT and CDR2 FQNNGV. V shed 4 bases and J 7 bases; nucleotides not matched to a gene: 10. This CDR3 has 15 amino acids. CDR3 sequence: CASSSDPGQGVGYTF. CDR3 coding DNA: TGTGCCAGCAGCTCAGACCCGGGACAGGGAGTTGGCTACACCTTC.

The chain's CDR3 is CASSYSNTDTQYF. CDR3 DNA sequence: TGTGCCAGCAGTTACTCCAACACAGATACGCAGTATTTT. This chain joins TRBV6-6 and TRBJ2-3; D call uncertain. The V end lost 0 bases, the J end lost 2 bases, and 3 bases lay between the germline ends. This CDR3 comprises 13 residues. The germline CDR1 and CDR2 sequences are MNHNY and SVGAGI (reference sequence).

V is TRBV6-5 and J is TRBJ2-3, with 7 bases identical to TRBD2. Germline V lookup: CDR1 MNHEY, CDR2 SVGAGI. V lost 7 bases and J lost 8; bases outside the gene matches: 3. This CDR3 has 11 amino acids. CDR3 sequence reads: CASIGGGTQYF. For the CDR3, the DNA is TGTGCCAGCATTGGGGGGGGTACGCAGTATTTT.

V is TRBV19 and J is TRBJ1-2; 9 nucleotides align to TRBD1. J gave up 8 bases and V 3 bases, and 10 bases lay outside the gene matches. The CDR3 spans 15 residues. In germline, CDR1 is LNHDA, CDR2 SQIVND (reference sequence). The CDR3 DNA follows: TGTGCCAGTAGTATGTTCCGGGACAGGGTTCGCGGCTACACCTTC. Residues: CASSMFRDRVRGYTF.

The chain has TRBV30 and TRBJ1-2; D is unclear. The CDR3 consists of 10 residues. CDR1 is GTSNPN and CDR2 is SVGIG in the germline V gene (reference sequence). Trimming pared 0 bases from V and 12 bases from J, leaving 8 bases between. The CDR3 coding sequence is TGTGCCTGGAGTGTGGGGTACCACACCTTC. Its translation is CAWSVGYHTF.

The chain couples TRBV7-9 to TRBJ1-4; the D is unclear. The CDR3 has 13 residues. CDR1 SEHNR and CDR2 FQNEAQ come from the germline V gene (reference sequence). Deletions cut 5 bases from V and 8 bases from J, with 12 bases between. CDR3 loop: CASSPTLGEKLFF. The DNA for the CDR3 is TGTGCCAGCAGCCCTACGTTGGGGGAAAAACTGTTTTTT.

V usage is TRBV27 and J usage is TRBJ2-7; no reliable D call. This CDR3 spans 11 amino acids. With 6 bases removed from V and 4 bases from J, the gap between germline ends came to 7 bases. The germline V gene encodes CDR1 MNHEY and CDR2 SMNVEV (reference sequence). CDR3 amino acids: CASSLPYEQYF. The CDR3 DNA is TGTGCCAGCAGCCTGCCTTACGAGCAGTACTTC.

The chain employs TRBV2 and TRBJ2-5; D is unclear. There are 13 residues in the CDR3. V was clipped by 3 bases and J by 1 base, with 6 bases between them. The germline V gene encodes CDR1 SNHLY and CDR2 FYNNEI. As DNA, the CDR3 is TGTGCCAGCAGTGAGGGGTTCCAAGAGACCCAGTACTTC. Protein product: CASSEGFQETQYF.

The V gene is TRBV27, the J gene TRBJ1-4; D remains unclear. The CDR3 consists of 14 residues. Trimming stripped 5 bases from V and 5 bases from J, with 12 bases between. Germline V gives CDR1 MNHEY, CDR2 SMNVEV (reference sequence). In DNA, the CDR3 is TGTGCCAGCAGTGTAGTCGGGCCAAATGAAAAACTGTTTTTT. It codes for CASSVVGPNEKLFF.

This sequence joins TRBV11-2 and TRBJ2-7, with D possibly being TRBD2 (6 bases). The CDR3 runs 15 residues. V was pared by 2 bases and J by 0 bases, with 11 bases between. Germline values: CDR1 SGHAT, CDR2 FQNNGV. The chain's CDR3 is CASSLPGLNSYEQYF. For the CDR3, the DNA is TGTGCCAGCAGCTTACCGGGACTGAACTCCTACGAGCAGTACTTC.

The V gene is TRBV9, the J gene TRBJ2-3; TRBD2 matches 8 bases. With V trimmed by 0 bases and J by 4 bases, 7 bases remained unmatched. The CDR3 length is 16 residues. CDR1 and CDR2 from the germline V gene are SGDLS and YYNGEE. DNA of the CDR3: TGTGCCAGCAGCGTAGATCCGGGAGGGCCGGCAGATACGCAGTATTTT. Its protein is CASSVDPGGPADTQYF.

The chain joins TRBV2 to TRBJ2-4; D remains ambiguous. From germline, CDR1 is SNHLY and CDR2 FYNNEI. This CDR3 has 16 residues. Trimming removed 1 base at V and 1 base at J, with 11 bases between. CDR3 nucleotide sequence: TGTGCCAGCAGTGAAGTTTCTGTTGGGGCCAAAAACATTCAGTACTTC. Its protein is CASSEVSVGAKNIQYF.

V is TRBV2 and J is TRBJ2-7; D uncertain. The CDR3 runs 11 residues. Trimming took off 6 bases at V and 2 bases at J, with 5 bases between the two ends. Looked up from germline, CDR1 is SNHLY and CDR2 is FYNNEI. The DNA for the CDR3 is TGTGCCAGCAGCTGGGCCTACGAGCAGTACTTC. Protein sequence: CASSWAYEQYF.

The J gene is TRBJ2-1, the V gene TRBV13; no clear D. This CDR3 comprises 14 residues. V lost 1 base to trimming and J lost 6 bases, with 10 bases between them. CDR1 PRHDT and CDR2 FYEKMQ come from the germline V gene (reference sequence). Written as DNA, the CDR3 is TGTGCCAGCAGCTTAGTTGCCGCCTCCAATGAGCAGTTCTTC. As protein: CASSLVAASNEQFF.

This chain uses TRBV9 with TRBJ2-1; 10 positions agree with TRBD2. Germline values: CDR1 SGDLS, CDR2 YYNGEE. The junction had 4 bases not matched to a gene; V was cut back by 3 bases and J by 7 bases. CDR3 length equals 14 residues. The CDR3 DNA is TGTGCCAGCAGCGAAGCGGGAGGGCCGAATGAGCAGTTCTTC. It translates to CASSEAGGPNEQFF.

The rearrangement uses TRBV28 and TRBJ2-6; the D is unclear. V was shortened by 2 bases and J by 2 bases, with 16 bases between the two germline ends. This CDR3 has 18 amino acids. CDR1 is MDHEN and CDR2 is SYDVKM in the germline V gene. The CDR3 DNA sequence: TGTGCCAGCAGTTTAGATCCTTCGGAAGAGCCTGGGGCCAACGTCCTGACTTTC. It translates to CASSLDPSEEPGANVLTF.

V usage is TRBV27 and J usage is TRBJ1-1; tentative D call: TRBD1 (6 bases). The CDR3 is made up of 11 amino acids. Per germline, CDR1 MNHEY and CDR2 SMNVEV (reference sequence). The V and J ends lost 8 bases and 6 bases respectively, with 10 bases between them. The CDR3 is CASVRGAEAFF. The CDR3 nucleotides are TGTGCCAGCGTCAGGGGAGCTGAAGCTTTCTTT.

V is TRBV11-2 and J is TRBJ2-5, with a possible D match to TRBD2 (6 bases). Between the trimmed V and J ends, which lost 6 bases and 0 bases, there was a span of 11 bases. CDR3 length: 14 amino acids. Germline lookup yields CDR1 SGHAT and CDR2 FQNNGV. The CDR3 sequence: CASRRSGYQETQYF. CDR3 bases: TGTGCCAGCAGGCGCAGCGGGTACCAAGAGACCCAGTACTTC.

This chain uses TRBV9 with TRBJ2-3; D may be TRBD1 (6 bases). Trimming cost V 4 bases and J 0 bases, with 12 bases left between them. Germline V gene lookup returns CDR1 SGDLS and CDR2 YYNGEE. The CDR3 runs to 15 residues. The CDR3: CASSIEGVSTDTQYF. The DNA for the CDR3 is TGTGCCAGCAGCATAGAGGGGGTTAGCACAGATACGCAGTATTTT.

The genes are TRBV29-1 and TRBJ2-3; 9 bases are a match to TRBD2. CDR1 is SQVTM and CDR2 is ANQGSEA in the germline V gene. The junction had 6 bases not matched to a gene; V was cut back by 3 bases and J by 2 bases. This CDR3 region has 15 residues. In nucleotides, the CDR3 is TGCAGCGTTGATCCTCCTAGCGGGAACACAGATACGCAGTATTTT. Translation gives CSVDPPSGNTDTQYF.

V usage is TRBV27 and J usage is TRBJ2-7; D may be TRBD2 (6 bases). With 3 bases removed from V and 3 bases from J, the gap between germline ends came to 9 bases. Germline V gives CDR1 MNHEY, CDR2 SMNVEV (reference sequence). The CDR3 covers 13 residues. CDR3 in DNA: TGTGCCAGCAGTTTCGGGAGAGGCTACGAGCAGTACTTC. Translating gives CASSFGRGYEQYF.

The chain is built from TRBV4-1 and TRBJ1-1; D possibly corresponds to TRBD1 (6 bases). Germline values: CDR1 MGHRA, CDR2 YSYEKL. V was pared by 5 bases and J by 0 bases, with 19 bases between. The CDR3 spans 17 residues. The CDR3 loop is CASSVQGPGLLNTEAFF. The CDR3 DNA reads TGCGCCAGCAGCGTACAGGGCCCCGGGTTACTGAACACTGAAGCTTTCTTT.